The rows below give T cell receptor beta chains drawn from one sample of a study of a mutant IDH1 vaccine in newly diagnosed glioma. TCRdb's table, derived via immunoSEQ multiplex PCR, lists solely in-frame clones and lacks some. The data hold just under 95,000 clones, with about four fifths observed a single time. Sequenced here: PBMCs, sampled from a glioma patient treated with radiotherapy, temozolomide or both. Every receptor here comes from a middle-aged man with glioma. Each CDR3 is given with its conserved first and last residue. The D gene is left open where the match is weak. Expanded clones are given a class, and other clones once, few, many or no size at all.

d_gene	abundance	j_gene	v_gene	CDR3nt	CDR3aa
.	.	TRBJ2-1	TRBV7-9	TGTGCCAGCAGCTTAAGCAGGCAGGCTATTAATGAGCAGTTCTTC	CASSLSRQAINEQFF
TRBD1	.	TRBJ1-4	TRBV7-2	TGTGCCAGCAGCCAGGACAGGGTGAGGGAAAAACTGTTTTTT	CASSQDRVREKLFF
TRBD1	.	TRBJ2-7	TRBV9	TGTGCCAGCAGCGTAGAGGGGCAGGGGGCAACCTACGAGCAGTACTTC	CASSVEGQGATYEQYF
.	.	TRBJ2-7	TRBV20-1	TGCAGTGGATTAGCGGACTACGAGCAGTACTTC	CSGLADYEQYF
TRBD1	.	TRBJ1-5	TRBV6-1	TGTGCCAGCAGTGAGACAGGGGATCAGCCCCAGCATTTT	CASSETGDQPQHF
TRBD2	once	TRBJ2-2	TRBV19	TGTGCCAGTCGAACCTCGGGAGGGCGTAGAACCGGGGAGCTGTTTTTT	CASRTSGGRRTGELFF
.	.	TRBJ2-4	TRBV2	TGTGCCAGCAGTACGGACGGACTAGCCAAAAACATTCAGTACTTC	CASSTDGLAKNIQYF
.	.	TRBJ1-3	TRBV2	TGTGCCAGCAGTGAACAAGGCACCTCTGGAAACACCATATATTTT	CASSEQGTSGNTIYF
.	.	TRBJ2-3	TRBV7-8	TGTGCCAGCAGCTTAAGGGCCGACCACCGGACGGATACGCAGTATTTT	CASSLRADHRTDTQYF
.	.	TRBJ2-1	TRBV9	TGTGCCAGCAGCGTCATGGAGGGAATCGCCAATGAGCAGTTCTTC	CASSVMEGIANEQFF
TRBD1	.	TRBJ2-7	TRBV19	TGTGCCAGTAGTATGGTGGGACAGGGGGCTATAAGGCAGTACTTC	CASSMVGQGAIRQYF
.	.	TRBJ2-1	TRBV28	TGTGCCAGCAGTTTAGGGGGATCGGGCGAGCAGTTCTTC	CASSLGGSGEQFF
.	.	TRBJ2-7	TRBV5-4	TGTGCCAGCAGCTTGGCGGACCGCTACGAGCAGTACTTC	CASSLADRYEQYF
.	.	TRBJ1-5	TRBV7-6	TGTGCCAGCAGCTTAGCGGAGGGGCTTGGGCCCCAGCATTTT	CASSLAEGLGPQHF
.	.	TRBJ1-2	TRBV30	TGTGCCTGGAAAGCCCCACCCGGGGAGACTAACTATGGCTACACCTTC	CAWKAPPGETNYGYTF